What follows are 7 T cell receptor beta chains derived from one specimen sequenced in a study of blood T cells in healthy people across ages. PCR was performed a second time for about 6 to 11 cycles using a sample-barcoded 5' primer and a J-beta primer mix. Each CDR3 protein gets one entry after TCRdb re-called the 5' RACE reads with MiXCR. The table has about 640,000 distinct CDR3 sequences, under 30% seen once. Sequences were obtained from blood. Every receptor here comes from a woman older than 75 in good health.

On this clonotype itself: This may arise from a read error, as a much more abundant clone is one base away. The CDR3 DNA reads TGTGCCACCAGTGATCCACAGGGGGTAAATGAGCAGTACTTC. Protein: CATSDPQGVNEQYF. The chain employs TRBV24-1 and TRBJ2-7; TRBD1 matches 8 bases. J gave up 7 bases and V 3 bases, and 7 bases lay outside the gene matches. Germline loops: CDR1 KGHDR, CDR2 SFDVKD. The CDR3 extends over 14 amino acids.

This clonotype has ten or more counts. J is TRBJ1-3 and V is TRBV5-5, with D unclear. V was cut by 0 bases and J by 0 bases, with 7 bases left in between. CDR1 SGHKS and CDR2 YYEKEE come from the germline V gene (reference sequence). CDR3 length: 15 residues. The chain's CDR3 is CASSLAAGSGNTIYF. The CDR3 DNA is TGTGCCAGCAGCTTGGCTGCCGGCTCTGGAAACACCATATATTTT.

At least ten counts were recorded for this clonotype. The V call is TRBV12-3 or TRBV12-4, the J call TRBJ2-1, with D tentatively TRBD1 (6 bases). Trimming shortened V by 3 bases and J by 0 bases, and 12 bases separated the two germline ends. This CDR3 spans 16 amino acids. Here the CDR3 DNA reads TGTGCCAGCAGTTTCAGGGCAGGGGCCTCCTACAATGAGCAGTTCTTC. Protein product: CASSFRAGASYNEQFF.

This clonotype was observed many times. The chain recombines TRBV27 with TRBJ2-6, with TRBD2 as a possible D gene (5 bases). Germline CDR1 is MNHEY and CDR2 is SMNVEV (reference sequence). The CDR3 spans 16 residues. The V gene lost 5 bases and the J gene lost 5 bases, with 16 bases spanning the gap. CDR3 sequence reads: CASSPRGGSRANVLTF. CDR3 DNA sequence: TGTGCCAGCAGTCCCCGAGGCGGGTCCCGGGCCAACGTCCTGACTTTC.

Ten or more counts support this clonotype. This chain connects TRBV9 to TRBJ2-4; D possibly matches TRBD1 or TRBD2 (5 bases each). CDR1 is SGDLS and CDR2 is YYNGEE in the germline V gene. Trimming removed 3 bases at V and 6 bases at J, with 10 bases between. The CDR3 is 13 amino acids. The CDR3 coding sequence is TGTGCCAGCAGCGAGACTGGGGGAAACATTCAGTACTTC. The encoded protein is CASSETGGNIQYF.

This rearrangement joins TRBV20-1 to TRBJ1-2; the D is unclear. Trimming stripped 6 bases from V and 2 bases from J, with 13 bases between. The CDR3 is 13 residues long. Per germline, CDR1 DFQATT and CDR2 SNEGSKA (reference sequence). CDR3: CSAQPISNYGYTF. In DNA form, the CDR3 reads TGCAGTGCGCAACCAATTAGCAACTATGGCTACACCTTC.

This clonotype was detected many times. In nucleotides, the CDR3 is TGTGCCAGCAGCCCTGACGGTTACTACGAGCAGTACTTC. Encoded protein: CASSPDGYYEQYF. V gene TRBV7-2 combines with J gene TRBJ2-7, with no clear D. V was pared by 5 bases and J by 3 bases, with 11 bases between. Germline CDR1 is SGHTA and CDR2 is FQGNSA. CDR3 size: 13 residues.